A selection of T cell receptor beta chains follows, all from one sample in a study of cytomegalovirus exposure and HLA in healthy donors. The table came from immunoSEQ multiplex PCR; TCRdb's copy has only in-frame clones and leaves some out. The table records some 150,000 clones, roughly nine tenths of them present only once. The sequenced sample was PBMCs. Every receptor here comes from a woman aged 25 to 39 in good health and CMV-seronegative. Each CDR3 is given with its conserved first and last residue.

cdr3_aa: CASSGQGSNYGYTF
j_call: TRBJ1-2
v_call: TRBV7-9

cdr3_aa: CSVGGRDEQYF
j_call: TRBJ2-7
v_call: TRBV29-1

cdr3_aa: CASSLAPGDRETQYF
j_call: TRBJ2-5
v_call: TRBV5-1

cdr3_aa: CASSQALSGLGETQYF
j_call: TRBJ2-5
v_call: TRBV14

cdr3_aa: CASSLSVGAGKLATNEKLFF
j_call: TRBJ1-4
v_call: TRBV5-1

cdr3_aa: CASSFSMNTEAFF
j_call: TRBJ1-1
v_call: TRBV27

cdr3_aa: CASSQDGDFAKNIQYF
j_call: TRBJ2-4
v_call: TRBV14

cdr3_aa: CASSFDRTLKLFF
j_call: TRBJ1-4
v_call: TRBV5-6

cdr3_aa: CASSTSSYNSPLHF
j_call: TRBJ1-6
v_call: TRBV6-5

cdr3_aa: CASSSLVRSYNEQFF
j_call: TRBJ2-1
v_call: TRBV5-1

cdr3_aa: CGSGRVRIF
j_call: TRBJ1-1
v_call: TRBV20-1

cdr3_aa: CASSYRGDYGYTF
j_call: TRBJ1-2
v_call: TRBV2

cdr3_aa: CASSPISGEGGKNIQYF
j_call: TRBJ2-4
v_call: TRBV18

cdr3_aa: CAWDGQYSYEQYF
j_call: TRBJ2-7
v_call: TRBV30

cdr3_aa: CASSGQGSSPLHF
j_call: TRBJ1-6
v_call: TRBV5-4

cdr3_aa: CASSQDPGGVETQYF
j_call: TRBJ2-5
v_call: TRBV4-3

cdr3_aa: CAISGHDRGTYGYTF
j_call: TRBJ1-2
v_call: TRBV10-3

cdr3_aa: CSAFYTDTQYF
j_call: TRBJ2-3
v_call: TRBV20-1

cdr3_aa: CASSLWGPGQGEAFF
j_call: TRBJ1-1
v_call: TRBV5-4

cdr3_aa: CASSPLAGGPNAYNEQFF
j_call: TRBJ2-1
v_call: TRBV13

cdr3_aa: CASSQDLGNTQYF
j_call: TRBJ2-3
v_call: TRBV4-2

cdr3_aa: CASSRPGQRQRPLHF
j_call: TRBJ1-6
v_call: TRBV11-2

cdr3_aa: CASSPGLKWETQYF
j_call: TRBJ2-5
v_call: TRBV11-2

cdr3_aa: CASKGRGYEQYF
j_call: TRBJ2-7
v_call: TRBV7-2

cdr3_aa: CASSISGGALYEQYF
j_call: -
v_call: TRBV19

cdr3_aa: CASSLPVNYNEQFF
j_call: TRBJ2-1
v_call: TRBV5-1

cdr3_aa: CASRPGMTYGYTF
j_call: TRBJ1-2
v_call: TRBV6-6

cdr3_aa: CASSHRGSGTDTQYF
j_call: TRBJ2-3
v_call: TRBV28

cdr3_aa: CASRHPPTGNYGYTF
j_call: TRBJ1-2
v_call: TRBV19

cdr3_aa: CSGTANTEAFF
j_call: TRBJ1-1
v_call: TRBV29-1

cdr3_aa: CASSQDWRGRHTGELFF
j_call: TRBJ2-2
v_call: TRBV4-3

cdr3_aa: CASSLDMAGYEKLFF
j_call: TRBJ1-4
v_call: TRBV27

cdr3_aa: CASSLRQGRQYF
j_call: TRBJ2-3
v_call: TRBV5-1

cdr3_aa: CASSSGWSKGGYEQYF
j_call: TRBJ2-7
v_call: TRBV7-9

cdr3_aa: CASSRTGRVCKGNSPLHF
j_call: TRBJ1-6
v_call: TRBV11-3

cdr3_aa: CASTAGTASYEQYF
j_call: TRBJ2-7
v_call: TRBV4-1

cdr3_aa: CASKRGSAFSGANVLTF
j_call: TRBJ2-6
v_call: TRBV27

cdr3_aa: CASSHSQRDYGYTF
j_call: TRBJ1-2
v_call: TRBV23-1

cdr3_aa: CASIQQGNTGELFF
j_call: TRBJ2-2
v_call: TRBV19

cdr3_aa: CASSGDSLGTGELFF
j_call: TRBJ2-2
v_call: TRBV9

cdr3_aa: CATSRDPQHDTEAFF
j_call: TRBJ1-1
v_call: TRBV15

cdr3_aa: CASSARGTSGPYNEQFF
j_call: TRBJ2-1
v_call: TRBV9

cdr3_aa: CASSPPGVGGLTF
j_call: TRBJ1-2
v_call: TRBV28

cdr3_aa: CASRRRIAINTGELFF
j_call: TRBJ2-2
v_call: TRBV7-9

cdr3_aa: CASSSLAGFPYEQYF
j_call: TRBJ2-7
v_call: TRBV19

cdr3_aa: CASRGGQSNQPQHF
j_call: TRBJ1-5
v_call: TRBV19

cdr3_aa: CASSRTAFLREQYF
j_call: TRBJ2-7
v_call: TRBV19